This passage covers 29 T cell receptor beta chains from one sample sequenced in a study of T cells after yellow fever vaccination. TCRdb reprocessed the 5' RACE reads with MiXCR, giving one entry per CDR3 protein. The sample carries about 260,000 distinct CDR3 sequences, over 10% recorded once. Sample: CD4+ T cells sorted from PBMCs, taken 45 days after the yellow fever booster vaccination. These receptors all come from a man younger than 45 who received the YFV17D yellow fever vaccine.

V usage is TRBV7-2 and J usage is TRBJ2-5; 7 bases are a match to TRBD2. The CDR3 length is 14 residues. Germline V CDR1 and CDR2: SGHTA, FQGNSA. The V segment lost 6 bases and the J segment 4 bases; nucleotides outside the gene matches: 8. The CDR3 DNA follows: TGTGCCAGCAGGAAGCGGGGAGGCTTAGAGACCCAGTACTTC. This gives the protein CASRKRGGLETQYF. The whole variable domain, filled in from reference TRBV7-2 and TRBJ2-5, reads GAGVSQSPSNKVTEKGKDVELRCDPISGHTALYWYRQSLGQGLEFLIYFQGNSAPDKSGLPSDRFSAERTGGSVSTLTIQRTQQEDSAVYLCASRKRGGLETQYFGPGTRLLVL.

The CDR3 bases are TGTGCCAGCAGCTTTCTGGACAGGACTAACTATGGCTACACCTTC. It codes for CASSFLDRTNYGYTF. This chain joins TRBV6-1 and TRBJ1-2; 7 positions match TRBD1. CDR1 and CDR2 (germline): MNHNS, SASEGT. The CDR3 covers 15 residues. The ends lost 6 bases at V and 0 bases at J; junction bases unmatched: 7.

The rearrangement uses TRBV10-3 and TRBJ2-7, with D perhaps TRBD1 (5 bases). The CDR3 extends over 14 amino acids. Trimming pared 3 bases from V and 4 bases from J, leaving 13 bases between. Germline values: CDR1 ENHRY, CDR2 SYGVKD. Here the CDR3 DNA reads TGTGCCATCAGTGAACAGGTTGGTGGTTACGAGCAGTACTTC. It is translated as CAISEQVGGYEQYF.

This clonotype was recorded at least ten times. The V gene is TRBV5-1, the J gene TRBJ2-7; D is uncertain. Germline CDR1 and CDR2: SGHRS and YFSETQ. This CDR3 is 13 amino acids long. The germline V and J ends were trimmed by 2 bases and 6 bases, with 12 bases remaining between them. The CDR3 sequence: CASSFWTESEQYF. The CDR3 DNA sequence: TGCGCCAGCAGCTTCTGGACGGAATCCGAGCAGTACTTC.

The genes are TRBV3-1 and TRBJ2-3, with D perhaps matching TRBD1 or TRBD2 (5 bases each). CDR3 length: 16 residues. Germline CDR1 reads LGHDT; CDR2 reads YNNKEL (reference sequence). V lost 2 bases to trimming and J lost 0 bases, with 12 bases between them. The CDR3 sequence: CASSQQGRTSTDTQYF. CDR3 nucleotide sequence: TGTGCCAGCAGCCAACAGGGACGGACTAGCACAGATACGCAGTATTTT.

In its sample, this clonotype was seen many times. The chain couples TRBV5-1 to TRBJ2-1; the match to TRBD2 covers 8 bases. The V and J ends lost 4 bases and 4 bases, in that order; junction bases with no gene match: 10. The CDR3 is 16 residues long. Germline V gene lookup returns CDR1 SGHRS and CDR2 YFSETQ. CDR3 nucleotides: TGCGCCAGCAGCGAGCGCCCTAGCGGGCGGTACAATGAGCAGTTCTTC. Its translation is CASSERPSGRYNEQFF.

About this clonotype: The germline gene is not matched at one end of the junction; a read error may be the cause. This chain's CDR3 is CASSLGYRQGNYEQYF. CDR3 in DNA: TGTGCCAGCAGCTTAGGATACCGACAGGGTAACTACGAGCAGTACTTC. This rearrangement joins TRBV12-3 or TRBV12-4 to TRBJ2-7; 7 bases match TRBD1. CDR3 length equals 16 residues.

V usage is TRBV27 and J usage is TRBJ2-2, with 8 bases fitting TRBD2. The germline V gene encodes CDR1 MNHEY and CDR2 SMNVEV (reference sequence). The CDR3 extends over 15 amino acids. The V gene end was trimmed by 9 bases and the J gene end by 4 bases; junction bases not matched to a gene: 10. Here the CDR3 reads CASNRAGALTGELFF. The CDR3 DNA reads TGTGCCAGTAACCGAGCGGGAGCACTCACCGGGGAGCTGTTTTTT.

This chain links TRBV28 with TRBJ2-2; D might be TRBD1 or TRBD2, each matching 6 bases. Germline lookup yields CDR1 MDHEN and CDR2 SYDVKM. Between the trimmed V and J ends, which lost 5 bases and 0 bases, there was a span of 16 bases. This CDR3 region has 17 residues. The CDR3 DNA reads TGTGCCAGCAGTGCACGACTAGAGGGGGCGAACACCGGGGAGCTGTTTTTT. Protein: CASSARLEGANTGELFF.

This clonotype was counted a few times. The CDR3 DNA reads as TGCAGCGGCACGGGACTCACGCGAGGGGAGCTGTTTTTT. Its translation: CSGTGLTRGELFF. The V and J genes are TRBV29-1 and TRBJ2-2; TRBD2 might be the D (6 bases). V lost 7 bases and J 8 bases, leaving 17 bases between the germline ends. The CDR3 sequence is 13 residues long. Germline CDR1 and CDR2: SQVTM and ANQGSEA.

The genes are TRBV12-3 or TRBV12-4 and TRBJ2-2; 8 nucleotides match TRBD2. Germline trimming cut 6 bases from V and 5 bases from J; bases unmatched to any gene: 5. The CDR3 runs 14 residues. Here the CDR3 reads CASRRQRETGELFF. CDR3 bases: TGTGCCAGCAGGCGGCAGCGGGAGACCGGGGAGCTGTTTTTT.

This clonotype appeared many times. This chain's CDR3 is CASSLARGSETQYF. In DNA form, the CDR3 reads TGTGCCAGCAGCTTAGCGAGGGGAAGCGAGACCCAGTACTTC. This sequence joins TRBV7-2 and TRBJ2-5, with D possibly called TRBD1 or TRBD2 (5 bases each). V was cut by 0 bases and J by 5 bases, with 10 bases left in between. Germline CDR1 is SGHTA and CDR2 is FQGNSA. The CDR3 length is 14 residues.

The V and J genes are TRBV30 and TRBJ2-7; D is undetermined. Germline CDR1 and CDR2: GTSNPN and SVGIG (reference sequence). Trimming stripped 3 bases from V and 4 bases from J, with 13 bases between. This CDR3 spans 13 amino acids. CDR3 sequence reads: CAWRSNPIYEQYF. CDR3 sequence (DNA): TGTGCCTGGAGGTCAAATCCGATATACGAGCAGTACTTC.

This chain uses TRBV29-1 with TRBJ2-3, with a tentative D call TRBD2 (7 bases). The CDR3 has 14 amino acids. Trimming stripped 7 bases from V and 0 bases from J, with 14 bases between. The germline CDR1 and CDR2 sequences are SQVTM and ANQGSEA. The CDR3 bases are TGCAGCGGCGCCGGGGGGCAAAGCACAGATACGCAGTATTTT. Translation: CSGAGGQSTDTQYF.

CDR3 loop: CSVSQDTEAFF. The CDR3 DNA sequence: TGCAGCGTGTCCCAGGACACTGAAGCTTTCTTT. The chain links TRBV29-1 to TRBJ1-1; D unclear. The CDR3 is 11 residues long. V lost 6 bases and J lost 3, with 8 bases in between. Per germline, CDR1 SQVTM and CDR2 ANQGSEA.

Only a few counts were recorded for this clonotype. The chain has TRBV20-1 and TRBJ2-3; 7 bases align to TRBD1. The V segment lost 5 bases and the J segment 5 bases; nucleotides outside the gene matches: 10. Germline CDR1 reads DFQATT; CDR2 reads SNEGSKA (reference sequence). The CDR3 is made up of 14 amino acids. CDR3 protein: CSAPTQGVGDTQYF. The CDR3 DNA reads TGCAGTGCTCCAACCCAGGGGGTGGGAGATACGCAGTATTTT.

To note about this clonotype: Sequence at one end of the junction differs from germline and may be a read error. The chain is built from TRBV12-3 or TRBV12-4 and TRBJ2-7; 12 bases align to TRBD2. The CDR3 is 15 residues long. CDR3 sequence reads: CDSKPTGLAGGEQYF. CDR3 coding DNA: TGTGACAGCAAGCCGACGGGACTAGCGGGTGGGGAGCAGTACTTC.

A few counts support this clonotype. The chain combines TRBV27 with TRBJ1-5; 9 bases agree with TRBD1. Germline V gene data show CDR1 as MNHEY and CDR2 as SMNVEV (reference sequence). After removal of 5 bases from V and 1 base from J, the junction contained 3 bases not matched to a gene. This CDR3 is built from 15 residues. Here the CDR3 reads CASSPDRGSNQPQHF. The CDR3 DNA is TGTGCCAGCAGTCCAGACAGGGGGAGCAATCAGCCCCAGCATTTT.

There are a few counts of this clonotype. The CDR3, as DNA: TGTGCCAGCAGTCCTGGTGGAGCCGGTACGACCTACAATGAGCAGTTCTTC. Encoded protein: CASSPGGAGTTYNEQFF. The chain employs TRBV12-3 or TRBV12-4 and TRBJ2-1; D is ambiguous. Trimming stripped 5 bases from V and 2 bases from J, with 19 bases between. CDR3 length equals 17 residues.

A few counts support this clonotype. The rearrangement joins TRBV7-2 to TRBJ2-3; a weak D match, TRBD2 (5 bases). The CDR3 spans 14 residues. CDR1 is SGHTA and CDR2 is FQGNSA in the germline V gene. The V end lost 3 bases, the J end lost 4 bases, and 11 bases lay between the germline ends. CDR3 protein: CASSFGGHADTQYF. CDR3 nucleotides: TGTGCCAGCAGCTTTGGCGGGCACGCAGATACGCAGTATTTT.

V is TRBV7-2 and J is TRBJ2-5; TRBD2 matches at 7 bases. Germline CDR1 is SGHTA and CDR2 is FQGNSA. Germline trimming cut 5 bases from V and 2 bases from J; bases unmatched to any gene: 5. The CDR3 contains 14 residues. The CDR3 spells CASSGYGGQETQYF. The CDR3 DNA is TGTGCCAGCAGCGGTTACGGGGGGCAAGAGACCCAGTACTTC.

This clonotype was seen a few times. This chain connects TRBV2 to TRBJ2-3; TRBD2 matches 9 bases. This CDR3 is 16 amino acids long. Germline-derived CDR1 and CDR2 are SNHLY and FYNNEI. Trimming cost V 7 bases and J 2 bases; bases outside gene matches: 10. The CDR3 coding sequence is TGTGCCAGCAATGGCGGGAGGGCCTCTTTCACAGATACGCAGTATTTT. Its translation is CASNGGRASFTDTQYF.

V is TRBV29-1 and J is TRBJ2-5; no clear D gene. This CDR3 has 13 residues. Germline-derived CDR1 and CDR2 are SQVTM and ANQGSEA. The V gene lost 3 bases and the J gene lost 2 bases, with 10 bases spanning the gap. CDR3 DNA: TGCAGCGTTGATGTCCCGGAGCAAGAGACCCAGTACTTC. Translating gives CSVDVPEQETQYF.

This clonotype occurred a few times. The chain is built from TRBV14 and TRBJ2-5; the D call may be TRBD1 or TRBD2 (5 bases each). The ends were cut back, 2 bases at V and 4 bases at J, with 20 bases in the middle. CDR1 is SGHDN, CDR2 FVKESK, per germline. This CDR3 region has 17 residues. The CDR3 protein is CASSQTVLTLGRETQYF. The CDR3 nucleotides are TGTGCCAGCAGCCAAACGGTCCTAACCCTGGGACGAGAGACCCAGTACTTC.

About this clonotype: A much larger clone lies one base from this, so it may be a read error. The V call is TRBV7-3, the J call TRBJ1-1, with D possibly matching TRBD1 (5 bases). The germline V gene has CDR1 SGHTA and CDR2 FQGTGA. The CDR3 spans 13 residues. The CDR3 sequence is CASRARVDAEDFF. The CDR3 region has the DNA TGTGCCAGCAGGGCCAGGGTGGACGCTGAAGATTTCTTT.

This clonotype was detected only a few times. The CDR3 protein is CSVGLAGAPQETQYF. CDR3 in DNA: TGCAGCGTTGGACTAGCGGGAGCTCCCCAAGAGACCCAGTACTTC. J is TRBJ2-5 and V is TRBV29-1, with 12 bases fitting TRBD2. Per germline, CDR1 SQVTM and CDR2 ANQGSEA. The V and J ends lost 4 bases and 1 base, in that order; junction bases with no gene match: 4. The CDR3 contains 15 residues.

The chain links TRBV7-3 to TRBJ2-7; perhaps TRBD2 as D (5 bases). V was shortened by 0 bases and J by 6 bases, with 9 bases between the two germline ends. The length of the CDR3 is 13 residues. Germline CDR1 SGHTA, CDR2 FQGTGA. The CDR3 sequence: CASSLTRESEQYF. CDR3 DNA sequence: TGTGCCAGCAGCTTAACGAGGGAGAGCGAGCAGTACTTC.

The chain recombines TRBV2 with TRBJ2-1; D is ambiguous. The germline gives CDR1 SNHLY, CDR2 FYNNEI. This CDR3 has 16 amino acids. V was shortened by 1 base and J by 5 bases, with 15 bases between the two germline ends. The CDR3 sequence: CASSEVGHPKNNEQFF. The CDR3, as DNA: TGTGCCAGCAGTGAAGTCGGCCACCCAAAAAACAATGAGCAGTTCTTC.

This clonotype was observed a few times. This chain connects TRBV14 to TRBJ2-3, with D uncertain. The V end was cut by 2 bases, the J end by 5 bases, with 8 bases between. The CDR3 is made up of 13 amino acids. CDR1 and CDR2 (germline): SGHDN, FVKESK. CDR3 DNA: TGTGCCAGCAGCCAATCTCTCCAAGATACGCAGTATTTT. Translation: CASSQSLQDTQYF.